This T cell receptor beta chain was recorded in a study of T-cell memory formation after mild COVID-19. One entry per CDR3 protein results from TCRdb running MiXCR on the 5' RACE reads. The sample includes 470,000 or so distinct CDR3 sequences, about 23% of them seen just once. Remarks on this clonotype: Its antigen is not identified.

V was cut by 5 bases and J by 1 base, with 8 bases left in between. Germline CDR1 is SNHLY and CDR2 is FYNNEI. This CDR3 has 13 residues. Study observations and caveats: For contracting clones, CD4+ ones sat mainly in CM and EM, CD8+ in EMRA. Clones that got smaller from day 15 to 85 had even CD4/CD8, while clones growing later tipped toward CD4+. Some clones that responded were present in memory (sampled pre-infection), which suggests cross-reactive memory joined.

The sequencing input was PBMCs or a T cell subset sorted from them (not recorded which). The V call is TRBV2, the J call TRBJ1-2; no clear D gene. The origin of this receptor is an adult woman who had mild COVID-19 (a few samples of this study predate the infection). Cell type and time point are not known. CDR3 DNA: TGTGCCAGCAGTCAGTTGGATAACTATGGCTACACCTTC. Amino acid sequence: CASSQLDNYGYTF.